The rows below give T cell receptor beta chains drawn from one sample of a study of OX40 agonist ivuxolimab in advanced cancers. Repertoires were generated with immunoSEQ multiplex PCR, while TCRdb's copy carries only in-frame clones and drops some. The sample has about 81,000 clones, around 90% seen once. The source material was CD4+ or CD8+ T cells sorted from blood, sampled in a trial of the OX40 agonist ivuxolimab. Receptors originate from an adult with an advanced solid tumor such as melanoma, head and neck, liver or kidney cancer. Both conserved end residues are part of each CDR3. A D gene is named only where the DNA matches it firmly. Part of the rows lack a size; the others show once, few, many or a class for expanded clones.

TRBD1	TRBJ1-2	NA	TRBV5-1	TGCGCCAGCAGCGAACAGGGGGACTATGGCTACACCTTC	CASSEQGDYGYTF
NA	TRBJ1-6	NA	TRBV7-9	TGTGCCAGCATCCGGGGAACCGCAGGCTATAATTCACCCCTCCACTTT	CASIRGTAGYNSPLHF
NA	TRBJ1-3	NA	TRBV6-5	TGTGCCACCGCCGTGTCCCGTCGGGACACCATATATTTT	CATAVSRRDTIYF
NA	TRBJ1-6	NA	TRBV28	TGTGCCAGCAGTCCCCCGCAGGGAAGGTCACCCCTCCACTTT	CASSPPQGRSPLHF
NA	TRBJ1-4	once	TRBV5-1	TGCGCCAGCAGCTCCCTGACACCCCCGAAACTGTTTTTT	CASSSLTPPKLFF
NA	TRBJ1-1	NA	TRBV25-1	TGTGCCAGCAGTGACCGAGAGGGGCTGAACACTGAAGCTTTCTTT	CASSDREGLNTEAFF
TRBD1	TRBJ1-2	NA	TRBV6-6	TGTGCCAGCAGCCATGGGACAGGGGAGGGCTACACCTTC	CASSHGTGEGYTF
NA	TRBJ1-3	NA	TRBV7-8	TGTGCCAGCAGCCGCTCATCTGGAAACACCATATATTTT	CASSRSSGNTIYF
NA	TRBJ1-6	NA	TRBV15	TGTGCCACCAGCAGGCCTGGGACACAGGTTTCACCCCTCCACTTT	CATSRPGTQVSPLHF
NA	TRBJ1-1	NA	TRBV5-1	TGCGCCAGCAGCCAGGCGGGGTACACTGAAGCTTTCTTT	CASSQAGYTEAFF
NA	TRBJ1-6	NA	TRBV21-1	TGTGCCAGCAGCAAAGAGGAAGGGTATCGGAATTCACCCCTCCACTTT	CASSKEEGYRNSPLHF
NA	TRBJ2-6	NA	TRBV28	TGTGCCAGCAGTGACCAGGACACGAACTCTGGGGCCAACGTCCTGACTTTC	CASSDQDTNSGANVLTF
NA	TRBJ1-4	NA	TRBV5-1	TGCGCCAGCAGCCCCAGGAGACCTAATGAAAAACTGTTTTTT	CASSPRRPNEKLFF
TRBD1	TRBJ2-7	NA	TRBV27	TGTGCCAGCAGTCCTACAGGGGTCCAGCGCGAGCAGTACTTC	CASSPTGVQREQYF
NA	TRBJ2-3	once	TRBV7-2	TGTGCCAGCAGCCCATTTTCCTTTCAAGGAGGGATCGGCACAGATACGCAGTATTTT	CASSPFSFQGGIGTDTQYF
NA	TRBJ1-3	NA	TRBV5-1	TGCGCCAGCAGGTTGGACAGCTCTGGAAACACCATATATTTT	CASRLDSSGNTIYF
TRBD1	TRBJ1-5	NA	TRBV10-3	TGTGCCATCAGCCCTCGAGGACAGGGGGTCGGATCGAATCAGCCCCAGCATTTT	CAISPRGQGVGSNQPQHF
NA	TRBJ2-3	NA	TRBV11-2	TGTGCCAGCAGCTTTCGGTGGGGGACTAGCACAGATACGCAGTATTTT	CASSFRWGTSTDTQYF
NA	TRBJ1-4	once	TRBV7-2	TGTGCCAGCAGCGGGGGACCCGCTAATGAAAAACTGTTTTTT	CASSGGPANEKLFF
NA	TRBJ2-7	NA	TRBV28	TGTGCCAGCAGCGCAGGGACCTACGAGCAGTACTTC	CASSAGTYEQYF
NA	TRBJ1-6	once	TRBV7-9	TGTGCCAGCAGCTTAGACTTAAGGTCCTCACCCCTCCACTTT	CASSLDLRSSPLHF
TRBD1	TRBJ2-5	NA	TRBV7-6	TGTGCCAGCAGCTTGACAGGGTCAGAGACCCAGTACTTC	CASSLTGSETQYF
TRBD2	TRBJ2-3	NA	TRBV10-3	TGTGCCACCGCTCTTCAGACTAGCGGGGGTAGAGATACGCAGTATTTT	CATALQTSGGRDTQYF
NA	TRBJ2-1	NA	TRBV29-1	TGCAGCGTCTATTCACCGCTCTACAATGAGCAGTTCTTC	CSVYSPLYNEQFF
NA	TRBJ1-1	NA	TRBV18	TGTGCCAGCTCACCCGCCTCTCTCCAGGGACGAACTGAAGCTTTCTTT	CASSPASLQGRTEAFF
TRBD1	TRBJ1-6	NA	TRBV5-1	TGCGCCAGCAGCGCCGGGACAGGGACTAATTCACCCCTCCACTTT	CASSAGTGTNSPLHF
TRBD1	TRBJ1-2	NA	TRBV7-9	TGTGCCAGCAGCGATCGGGACAGGGGCCCAAGTCGCTACACCTTC	CASSDRDRGPSRYTF
TRBD2	TRBJ2-3	NA	TRBV29-1	TGCAGCGTACCTCCCTACAGCGGGGGAACAGATACGCAGTATTTT	CSVPPYSGGTDTQYF
NA	TRBJ2-7	NA	TRBV6-1	TGTGCCAGCAGTGGACCTTTAACGGGGGAGCAGTACTTC	CASSGPLTGEQYF
TRBD1	TRBJ1-2	NA	TRBV11-2	TGTGCCAGCAGCCGTACAGGGGGGGGAAACTATGGCTACACCTTC	CASSRTGGGNYGYTF
NA	TRBJ2-7	once	TRBV9	TGTGCCAGCAGCGGCCTGGACAGTAGCGAGCAGTACTTC	CASSGLDSSEQYF
NA	TRBJ1-1	NA	TRBV7-7	TGTGCCAGCAGCTTACCCCGGACTCGCACTGAAGCTTTCTTT	CASSLPRTRTEAFF
NA	TRBJ1-5	NA	TRBV6-1	TGTGCCAGCAGTGAAGGGGTTACGGGGGTTGGGGGTCAGCCCCAGCATTTT	CASSEGVTGVGGQPQHF
NA	TRBJ2-7	NA	TRBV19	TGTGCCAGTACCCCGGGCCCGGGGGGCGGGGTCTACGAGCAGTACTTC	CASTPGPGGGVYEQYF
NA	TRBJ1-1	NA	TRBV7-3	TGTGCCAGCAGCTTAAGATCCGAGGGCACTGAAGCTTTCTTT	CASSLRSEGTEAFF
NA	TRBJ1-3	NA	TRBV2	TGTGCCAGCAGTGAGGGGGAAACCATATATTTT	CASSEGETIYF
NA	TRBJ2-7	NA	TRBV11-3	TGTGCCAGCAGCTTAACATCCAGGAGCTACGAGCAGTACTTC	CASSLTSRSYEQYF
TRBD1	TRBJ1-3	once	TRBV11-2	TGTGCCAGCAGCCCGCGGACAGGGGGAAACACCATATATTTT	CASSPRTGGNTIYF
NA	TRBJ1-2	NA	TRBV29-1	TGCAGCGTTGTTTACTATGGCTACACCTTC	CSVVYYGYTF
NA	TRBJ2-2	NA	TRBV9	TGTGCCAGCAGCCCTCAGGTCGGGGAGCTGTTTTTT	CASSPQVGELFF
TRBD1	TRBJ1-2	few	TRBV28	TGTGCCAGCGAGAGAGACAGGGGGGGAACGGGCTACACCTTC	CASERDRGGTGYTF